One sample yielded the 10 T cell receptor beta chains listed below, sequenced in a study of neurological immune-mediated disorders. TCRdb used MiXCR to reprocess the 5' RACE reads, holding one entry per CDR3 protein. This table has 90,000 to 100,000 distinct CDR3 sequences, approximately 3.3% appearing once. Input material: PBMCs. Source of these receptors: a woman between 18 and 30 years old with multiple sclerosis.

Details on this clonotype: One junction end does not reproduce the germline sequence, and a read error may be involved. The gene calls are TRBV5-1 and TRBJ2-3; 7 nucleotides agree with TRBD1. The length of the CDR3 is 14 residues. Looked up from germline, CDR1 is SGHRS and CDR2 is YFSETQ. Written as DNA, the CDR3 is TGCGCCAGCAGCCTAGGACAGGACGCAGACACGCAGTATTTT. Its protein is CASSLGQDADTQYF.

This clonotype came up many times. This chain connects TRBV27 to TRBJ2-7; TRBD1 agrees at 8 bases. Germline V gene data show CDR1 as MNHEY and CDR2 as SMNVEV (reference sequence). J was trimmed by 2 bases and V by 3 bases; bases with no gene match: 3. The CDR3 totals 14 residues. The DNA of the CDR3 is TGTGCCAGCAGTTTCCAGGGGGCCCCCTACGAGCAGTACTTC. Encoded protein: CASSFQGAPYEQYF.

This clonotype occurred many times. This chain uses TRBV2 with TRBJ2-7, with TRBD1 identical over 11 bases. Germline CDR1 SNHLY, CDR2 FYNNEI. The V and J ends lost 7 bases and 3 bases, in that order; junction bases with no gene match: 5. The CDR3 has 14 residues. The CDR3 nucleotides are TGTGCCAGCAAGGTTGGGACAGGGGGCTACGAGCAGTACTTC. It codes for CASKVGTGGYEQYF.

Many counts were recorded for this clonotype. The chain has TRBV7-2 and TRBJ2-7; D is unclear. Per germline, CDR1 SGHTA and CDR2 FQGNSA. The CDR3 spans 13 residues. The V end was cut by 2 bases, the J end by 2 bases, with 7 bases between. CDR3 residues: CASSLRPAYEQYF. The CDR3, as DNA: TGTGCCAGCAGCTTACGGCCAGCCTACGAGCAGTACTTC. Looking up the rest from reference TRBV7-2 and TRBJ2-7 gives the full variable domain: GAGVSQSPSNKVTEKGKDVELRCDPISGHTALYWYRQSLGQGLEFLIYFQGNSAPDKSGLPSDRFSAERTGGSVSTLTIQRTQQEDSAVYLCASSLRPAYEQYFGPGTRLTVT.

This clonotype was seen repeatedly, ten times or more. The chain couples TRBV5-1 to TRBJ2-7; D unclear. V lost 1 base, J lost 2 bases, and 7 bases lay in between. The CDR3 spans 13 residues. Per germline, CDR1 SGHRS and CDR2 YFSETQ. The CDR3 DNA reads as TGCGCCAGCAGCTTGATCGCCCCCTACGAGCAGTACTTC. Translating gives CASSLIAPYEQYF.

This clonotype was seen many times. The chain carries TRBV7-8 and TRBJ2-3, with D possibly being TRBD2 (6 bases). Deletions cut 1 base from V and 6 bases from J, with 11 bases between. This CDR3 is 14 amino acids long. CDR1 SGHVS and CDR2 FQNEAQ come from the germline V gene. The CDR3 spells CASSLVLASDTQYF. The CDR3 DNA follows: TGTGCCAGCAGCTTAGTACTAGCAAGCGATACGCAGTATTTT.

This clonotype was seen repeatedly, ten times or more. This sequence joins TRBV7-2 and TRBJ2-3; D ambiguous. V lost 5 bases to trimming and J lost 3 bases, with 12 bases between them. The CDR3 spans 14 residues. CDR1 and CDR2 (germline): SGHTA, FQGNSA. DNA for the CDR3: TGTGCCAGCAGCCTAAGGGCTACGACAGATACGCAGTATTTT. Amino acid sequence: CASSLRATTDTQYF.

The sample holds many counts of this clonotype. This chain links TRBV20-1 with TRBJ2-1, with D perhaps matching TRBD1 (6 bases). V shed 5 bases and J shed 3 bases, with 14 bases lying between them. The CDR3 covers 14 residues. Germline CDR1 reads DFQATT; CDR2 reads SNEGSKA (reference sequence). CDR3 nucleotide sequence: TGCAGTGCTCGAGGGGGTTTCGGCTACAATGAGCAGTTCTTC. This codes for CSARGGFGYNEQFF.

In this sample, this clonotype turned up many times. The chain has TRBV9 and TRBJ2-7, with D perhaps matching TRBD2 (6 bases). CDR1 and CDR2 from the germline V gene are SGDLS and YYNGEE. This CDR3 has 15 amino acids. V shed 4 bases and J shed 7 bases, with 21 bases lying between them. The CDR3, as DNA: TGTGCCAGCAGCCTCAGTGGGACTTTCCCTGGAGAGCAGTACTTC. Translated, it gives CASSLSGTFPGEQYF.

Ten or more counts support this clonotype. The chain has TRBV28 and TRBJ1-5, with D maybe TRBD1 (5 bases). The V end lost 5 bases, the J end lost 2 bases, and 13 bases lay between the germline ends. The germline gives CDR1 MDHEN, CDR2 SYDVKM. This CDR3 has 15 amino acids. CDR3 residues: CASSLAQEGNQPQHF. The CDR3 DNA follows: TGTGCCAGCAGTCTTGCACAGGAAGGCAATCAGCCCCAGCATTTT.